This is a list of T cell receptor beta chains from one sample in a study of control samples from healthy donors and cancer patients. TCRdb keeps only in-frame clones here, not all; method: immunoSEQ multiplex PCR. The sample records roughly 100,000 clones, 85% to 90% being singletons. Sequenced: PBMCs. The receptor set was obtained from a man aged 55 to 70 with lung cancer. CDR3s include the opening cysteine and the closing phenylalanine or tryptophan. A D gene is named only where the DNA matches it firmly. The size of a clone is reported for some rows only, either as once, few or many, or as a class for expanded clones.

d_call,v_call,clone_size,j_call,cdr3_nt,cdr3_aa
NA,TRBV12-3/TRBV12-4,NA,TRBJ1-5,TGTGCCAGCAGCCTGAAAAACAATCAGCCCCAGCATTTT,CASSLKNNQPQHF
TRBD1,TRBV5-1,NA,TRBJ2-2,TGCGCCAGCAGCTTGGGACAGGGGGTCGGGGAGCTGTTTTTT,CASSLGQGVGELFF
NA,TRBV7-7,NA,TRBJ2-2,TGTGCCAGCAGCTTAGAACTGGGGGGGGAGCTGTTTTTT,CASSLELGGELFF
TRBD2,TRBV5-1,once,TRBJ2-2,TGCGCCAGCAGCCCGACCTTCGAGAGCGGGGGGGCCGGGGAGCTGTTTTTT,CASSPTFESGGAGELFF
TRBD1,TRBV2,few,TRBJ1-1,TGTGCCAGCAGACGGGGACAGGGGGCCACTGAAGCTTTCTTT,CASRRGQGATEAFF
TRBD2,TRBV6-5,once,TRBJ2-1,TGTGCCAGCAGTTACTCCCCTAGCGGGGACTACAATGAGCAGTTCTTC,CASSYSPSGDYNEQFF
NA,TRBV9,NA,TRBJ1-1,TGTGCCAGCAGCCCCGCCGGGGTGAACACTGAAGCTTTCTTT,CASSPAGVNTEAFF
NA,TRBV18,NA,TRBJ2-3,TGTGCCAGCTCACCCTACGGACCGTCCCTGCGGTCCACAGATACGCAGTATTTT,CASSPYGPSLRSTDTQYF
TRBD1,TRBV14,NA,TRBJ2-7,TGTGCCAGCAGCCAGACGACAGGGTCCCACGAGCAGTACTTC,CASSQTTGSHEQYF
NA,TRBV18,NA,TRBJ1-2,TGTGCCAGCTCACCACCCTCGTGGACCTTACTTGGCTACACCTTC,CASSPPSWTLLGYTF
NA,TRBV19,NA,TRBJ1-1,TGTGCCAGTAGGATACAGGGGAACACTGAAGCTTTCTTT,CASRIQGNTEAFF
NA,TRBV27,NA,TRBJ1-2,TGTGCCAGCAGAGCAAACGGGAGGGCAAGGTTTGGCTACACCTTC,CASRANGRARFGYTF
NA,TRBV4-1,NA,TRBJ2-2,TGCGCCAGTAGGGGGGAGGGGTTATTGAACACCGGGGAGCTGTTTTTT,CASRGEGLLNTGELFF
NA,TRBV13,NA,TRBJ2-1,TGTGCCAGCAGCTTACGGTTGGAGGGGCTCGGGAATGAGCAGTTCTTC,CASSLRLEGLGNEQFF
NA,TRBV18,NA,TRBJ1-6,TGTGCCAGCTCACCCCCCCGATCGAACTCCTATAATTCACCCCTCCACTTT,CASSPPRSNSYNSPLHF
TRBD1,TRBV2,NA,TRBJ1-6,TGTGCCAGCAGTTCCTCCGGGACAGTGAATTCACCCCTCCACTTT,CASSSSGTVNSPLHF
NA,TRBV19,NA,TRBJ2-6,TGTGCCAGTAGTATGAAAGTCCAGGTACCCTTCTCTGGGGCCAACGTCCTGACTTTC,CASSMKVQVPFSGANVLTF
TRBD1,TRBV3-1/TRBV3-2,NA,TRBJ1-2,TGTGCCAGCAGCCTACAGGGGGCAAGCTATGGCTACACCTTC,CASSLQGASYGYTF
TRBD1,TRBV5-1,NA,TRBJ2-7,TGCGCCAGCAGCTACGGACAGGGGGCCTACGAGCAGTACTTC,CASSYGQGAYEQYF
NA,TRBV7-2,NA,TRBJ2-3,TGTGCCAGCAGCTTAGCCGATACGCAGTATTTT,CASSLADTQYF
NA,TRBV10-2,few,TRBJ2-7,TGCGCCAGCAGGACCGGGACTCCGAGCTCCTACGAGCAGTACTTC,CASRTGTPSSYEQYF
NA,TRBV7-2,NA,TRBJ2-5,TGTGCCAGCAGCTTAGGGGGTGCCCAAGAGACCCAGTACTTC,CASSLGGAQETQYF
NA,TRBV5-6,NA,TRBJ2-1,TGTGCCAGCAGCTTCCGGGACGAGCAGTTCTTC,CASSFRDEQFF
NA,TRBV7-9,NA,TRBJ2-1,TGTGCCAGCAGCTTAGAAGGGCCCTACAATGAGCAGTTCTTC,CASSLEGPYNEQFF
TRBD1,TRBV7-8,few,TRBJ1-2,TGTGCCAGCAGCCCGCGACAGGGTGATAACTATGGCTACACCTTC,CASSPRQGDNYGYTF
NA,TRBV6-5,NA,TRBJ2-5,TGTGCCAGCACTCGGGGCCAAACCTTATTGGAGACCCAGTACTTC,CASTRGQTLLETQYF
NA,TRBV11-2,NA,TRBJ2-2,TGTGCCAGCAGTTCACCATATACCGGGGAGCTGTTTTTT,CASSSPYTGELFF
TRBD1,TRBV19,NA,TRBJ1-1,TGTGCCAGTAGTAGCTCGGGGACAGCGAACACTGAAGCTTTCTTT,CASSSSGTANTEAFF
TRBD2,TRBV3-1/TRBV3-2,NA,TRBJ2-1,TGTGCCAGCAGCCAAGAATCAGTTCAGTCTAGCGGGGGGGCGTCGGATGAGCAGTTCTTC,CASSQESVQSSGGASDEQFF
NA,TRBV6-1,NA,TRBJ1-4,TGTGCCAGCAGTGAATGGGCGGGTGAAAAACTGTTTTTT,CASSEWAGEKLFF
TRBD1,TRBV4-1,NA,TRBJ1-6,TGCGCCAGCAGTGCCCTGTGGGGACAGGATAATTCACCCCTCCACTTT,CASSALWGQDNSPLHF
NA,TRBV5-1,NA,TRBJ1-1,TGCGCCAGCAGCTTGGCCGGACAAAGGAGCACTGAAGCTTTCTTT,CASSLAGQRSTEAFF
NA,TRBV5-4,few,TRBJ1-5,TGTGCCAGCAGCTTGGACCGCCAGGGGCCCCAGCATTTT,CASSLDRQGPQHF
NA,TRBV24-1,NA,TRBJ2-1,TGTGCCACCAGGTCACTGAATGAGCAGTTCTTC,CATRSLNEQFF
NA,TRBV6-6,NA,TRBJ1-1,TGTGCCAGCAGTTACTCTCTCACGCTAACTGAAGCTTTCTTT,CASSYSLTLTEAFF